This record concerns one TCR beta chain sequence. The antigen remains undetermined. This specimen belongs to a study of CD8+ T cells in alopecia areata. Study summary: Those patients who were treated received oral tofacitinib, which was given at 5 to 10 mg twice daily for moderate-to-severe alopecia areata.

Notes on the study in general: Many expanded lesional clones stayed in scalp and blood while on tofacitinib. Lesional tissue from the scalp (especially in alopecia totalis/universalis) showed higher clonality than normal scalp.

The V gene's germline CDR1 is SGHNT and CDR2 YYREEE (reference sequence). V was shortened by 0 bases and J by 2 bases, with 2 bases between the two germline ends. The CDR3 totals 12 residues. Treatment given: oral pan-JAK inhibitor, 5-10 mg twice daily. Separation by sorting yielded CD4+ and CD8+ T cells from PBMCs. RNA extraction and reverse transcription yielded cDNA as sequencing template. Here immunoSEQ multiplex PCR was the method, and the copy in TCRdb shows in-frame clones only, minus some. The sample holds 100,000 to 150,000 clones, approximately 57% seen once. The V gene is TRBV5-4, the J gene TRBJ1-2; no firm D call. The sequencing here drew on CD4+ T cells sorted from blood, taken at week 4, from a patient treated with tofacitinib. The source of this sequence is a human donor with alopecia areata. In DNA, the CDR3 is TGTGCCAGCAGCTTGGCCAACTATGGCTACACCTTC. Amino acid sequence: CASSLANYGYTF.